These 2 T cell receptor beta chains came from one sample sequenced in a study of regulatory T cells in long-lasting Graves disease. Construction of the TCR beta libraries employed iRepertoire HTBI primers in conjunction with Arm-PCR of CDR3 regions. TCRdb ran MiXCR on the multiplex PCR reads and lists one entry per CDR3 protein. Of fewer than 350,000 distinct CDR3 sequences in the sample, 18% were seen once. Time point of the sample: newly diagnosed GD, antithyroid drugs for less than 3 months. Following extraction of RNA from PBMCs, that RNA was used to make the TCR library. Sequencing used peripheral blood mononuclear cells (PBMCs), obtained at new diagnosis, from a patient treated with antithyroid drugs. The receptors here all came from a female donor with Graves disease.

In its sample, this clonotype was seen many times. V gene TRBV14 combines with J gene TRBJ2-7; no clear D gene. The V gene lost 4 bases and the J gene lost 7 bases, with 8 bases spanning the gap. This CDR3 is 11 amino acids long. CDR1 and CDR2 (germline): SGHDN, FVKESK. This CDR3 reads CASSPPEEQYF. The CDR3 region has the DNA TGTGCCAGCAGCCCCCCGGAAGAGCAGTACTTC.

This clonotype was picked up many times. The CDR3 DNA sequence: TGTGCCACCAGCGGACTAGCGGGAGGCCCCGTGAGACCCAACAATGAGCAGTTCTTC. Translating gives CATSGLAGGPVRPNNEQFF. The rearrangement links TRBV24-1 to TRBJ2-1; TRBD2 aligns across 14 bases. V was pared by 7 bases and J by 5 bases, with 15 bases of the junction left unmatched. This CDR3 has 19 amino acids. The germline gives CDR1 KGHDR, CDR2 SFDVKD.